Listed here are 26 T cell receptor beta chains from one sample, sequenced in a study of blood T cell repertoires in COVID-19. Assay: immunoSEQ multiplex PCR; the TCRdb copy retains only in-frame clones and omits some. The repertoire holds fewer than 70,000 clones, with around 83% as singletons. The sample was peripheral blood. Receptors originate from a woman aged 55-69 years with acute or convalescent COVID-19.

This sequence joins TRBV11-1 and TRBJ1-1, with 10 bases identical to TRBD1. J was trimmed by 5 bases and V by 0 bases; bases with no gene match: 15. CDR3 length: 19 amino acids. The germline V gene encodes CDR1 SGHAT and CDR2 FQDESV (reference sequence). CDR3 protein: CASSLARLPGQGMGTEAFF. Here the CDR3 DNA reads TGTGCCAGCAGCTTAGCTCGGCTACCGGGACAGGGGATGGGGACTGAAGCTTTCTTT. The variable domain in full, with the rest retrieved from reference TRBV11-1 and TRBJ1-1, is EAEVAQSPRYKITEKSQAVAFWCDPISGHATLYWYRQILGQGPELLVQFQDESVVDDSQLPKDRFSAERLKGVDSTLKIQPAELGDSAMYLCASSLARLPGQGMGTEAFFGQGTRLTVV.

The chain links TRBV11-2 to TRBJ2-6; the D gene is possibly TRBD1 (5 bases). This CDR3 comprises 17 residues. Trimming pared 4 bases from V and 1 base from J, leaving 14 bases between. Germline V lookup: CDR1 SGHAT, CDR2 FQNNGV. Written as DNA, the CDR3 is TGTGCCAGCAGCTCCCCCCGACAGCAGTCTGGGGCCAACGTCCTGACTTTC. Its translation is CASSSPRQQSGANVLTF.

The chain combines TRBV5-1 with TRBJ2-7; 7 nucleotides line up with TRBD2. In germline, CDR1 is SGHRS, CDR2 YFSETQ. CDR3 length: 14 residues. J was trimmed by 3 bases and V by 7 bases; bases with no gene match: 10. CDR3 residues: CASRTAGSHYEQYF. The CDR3 nucleotides are TGCGCCAGCCGCACAGCGGGGTCTCACTACGAGCAGTACTTC.

The chain has TRBV6-6 and TRBJ1-3; maybe TRBD1 (6 bases). The CDR3 is 16 residues long. V lost 4 bases and J 0 bases, leaving 13 bases between the germline ends. Germline lookup yields CDR1 MNHNY and CDR2 SVGAGI (reference sequence). This chain's CDR3 is CASSLTGRSSGNTIYF. CDR3 sequence (DNA): TGTGCCAGCAGTTTGACAGGCCGCAGCTCTGGAAACACCATATATTTT.

The gene calls are TRBV6-5 and TRBJ2-1; tentatively, D is TRBD2 (5 bases). CDR1 is MNHEY, CDR2 SVGAGI, per germline. Trimming left V 7 bases short and J 10 bases short, with 20 bases between. There are 14 residues in the CDR3. CDR3 residues: CASKYQARTGEQFF. CDR3 nucleotides: TGTGCCAGCAAATACCAAGCCAGGACGGGGGAGCAGTTCTTC.

In this sample, this clone turned up once. The gene calls are TRBV11-2 and TRBJ1-1, with D uncertain. The CDR3 has 15 amino acids. Germline-derived CDR1 and CDR2 are SGHAT and FQNNGV. V shed 3 bases and J shed 2 bases, with 13 bases lying between them. This CDR3 is CASSLQADLNTEAFF. In DNA form, the CDR3 reads TGTGCCAGCAGCTTGCAGGCAGACCTTAACACTGAAGCTTTCTTT. The entire variable domain, with the rest obtained from reference TRBV11-2 and TRBJ1-1, is as follows: EAGVAQSPRYKIIEKRQSVAFWCNPISGHATLYWYQQILGQGPKLLIQFQNNGVVDDSQLPKDRFSAERLKGVDSTLKIQPAKLEDSAVYLCASSLQADLNTEAFFGQGTRLTVV.

This chain uses TRBV9 with TRBJ2-7; the match to TRBD2 covers 8 bases. In germline, CDR1 is SGDLS, CDR2 YYNGEE. V dropped 4 bases and J dropped 2; count of bases not matched to a gene: 29. The CDR3 runs 22 residues. CDR3 sequence reads: CASSKGTRGGPGAGPIPYEQYF. CDR3 bases: TGTGCCAGCAGCAAAGGGACTCGCGGGGGGCCGGGGGCAGGTCCGATACCCTACGAGCAGTACTTC.

This rearrangement joins TRBV6-2 or TRBV6-3 to TRBJ2-2; 7 positions match TRBD2. Trimming cost V 6 bases and J 2 bases; bases outside gene matches: 6. This CDR3 is 15 amino acids long. CDR1 and CDR2 from the germline V gene are MNHEY and SVGEGT. The CDR3 coding sequence is TGTGCCAGCAGCCTACTAGCGTCCAACACCGGGGAGCTGTTTTTT. It is translated as CASSLLASNTGELFF.

The V and J genes are TRBV11-2 and TRBJ2-7; 7 bases agree with TRBD1. The ends lost 1 base at V and 2 bases at J; junction bases unmatched: 11. Germline values: CDR1 SGHAT, CDR2 FQNNGV. CDR3 length: 17 residues. CDR3 in amino acids: CASSLAPGQIQPYEQYF. The CDR3, as DNA: TGTGCCAGCAGCTTAGCGCCGGGACAGATCCAACCCTACGAGCAGTACTTC.

This sequence joins TRBV3-1 (or the pseudogene TRBV3-2) and TRBJ2-7; 8 nucleotides agree with TRBD1. The ends lost 1 base at V and 1 base at J; junction bases unmatched: 6. There are 16 residues in the CDR3. In germline, CDR1 is LGHDT, CDR2 YNNKEL (reference sequence). The CDR3 sequence: CASSQVEYRGSYEQYF. In DNA form, the CDR3 reads TGTGCCAGCAGCCAAGTCGAGTACAGGGGGTCCTACGAGCAGTACTTC.

The gene calls are TRBV18 and TRBJ1-1, with 10 bases fitting TRBD1. CDR1 is KGHSH and CDR2 is LQKENI in the germline V gene. The CDR3 is made up of 16 amino acids. Losses at the gene ends were 0 bases for V and 0 bases for J; bases not matched to a gene: 1. CDR3 residues: CASSPPGQGLNTEAFF. In nucleotides, the CDR3 is TGTGCCAGCTCACCACCGGGACAGGGGCTGAACACTGAAGCTTTCTTT.

The rearrangement links TRBV9 to TRBJ2-2, with 8 bases aligning to TRBD1. V shed 2 bases, J shed 2 bases, and the junction held 8 bases outside the gene matches. The CDR3 covers 17 residues. Germline values: CDR1 SGDLS, CDR2 YYNGEE. CDR3 nucleotide sequence: TGTGCCAGCAGCGTGGGCGGACAGGGTACCAACACCGGGGAGCTGTTTTTT. It specifies CASSVGGQGTNTGELFF.

The V gene is TRBV28, the J gene TRBJ1-2; D unresolved. The CDR3 loop spans 13 amino acids. The germline V gene encodes CDR1 MDHEN and CDR2 SYDVKM. Trimming cost V 4 bases and J 5 bases, with 11 bases left between them. CDR3: CASSSGSGYGYTF. The CDR3 DNA follows: TGTGCCAGCAGTTCCGGGTCTGGATATGGCTACACCTTC.

The chain joins TRBV9 to TRBJ1-3; maybe TRBD1 (6 bases). Per germline, CDR1 SGDLS and CDR2 YYNGEE. CDR3 length equals 15 residues. Trimming shortened V by 2 bases and J by 4 bases, and 13 bases separated the two germline ends. CDR3 in DNA: TGTGCCAGCAGCGTTTCAGGGACACCCGGAAACACCATATATTTT. It yields the protein CASSVSGTPGNTIYF.

This sequence joins TRBV21-1 and TRBJ1-5; the table's D call of TRBD1 was not tested on the DNA. TRBV21-1 is a pseudogene segment. The length of the CDR3 is 16 residues. CDR3 loop: CASSKECTGGHQPQHF. The DNA for the CDR3 is TGTGCCAGCAGCAAAGAGTGTACAGGGGGTCATCAGCCCCAGCATTTT.

The rearrangement links TRBV6-5 to TRBJ1-2; D is perhaps TRBD1 (5 bases). Trimming took 0 bases from V and 3 from J, leaving 11 bases between them. Germline CDR1 reads MNHEY; CDR2 reads SVGAGI. CDR3 size: 15 residues. In DNA, the CDR3 is TGTGCCAGCAGTTACTCGCGGCAGGGCTACTATGGCTACACCTTC. Translation gives CASSYSRQGYYGYTF.

The V call is TRBV19, the J call TRBJ1-5; D is undetermined. Trimming removed 4 bases from V and 5 bases from J, with 6 bases in between. From germline, CDR1 is LNHDA and CDR2 SQIVND (reference sequence). CDR3 length equals 12 residues. CDR3 nucleotides: TGTGCCAGTAGTAAGAGCTATCAGCCCCAGCATTTT. This encodes CASSKSYQPQHF.

This clone showed up just a few times. The rearrangement links TRBV6-5 to TRBJ1-3; TRBD1 matches at 7 bases. With V trimmed by 6 bases and J by 2 bases, 1 base remained unmatched. Germline V CDR1 and CDR2: MNHEY, SVGAGI. The CDR3 is 13 amino acids. CDR3: CASSTGAGNTIYF. The CDR3 nucleotides are TGTGCCAGCAGCACAGGGGCTGGAAACACCATATATTTT.

The rearrangement joins TRBV2 to TRBJ1-2; the D is unclear. From germline, CDR1 is SNHLY and CDR2 FYNNEI. The length of the CDR3 is 12 residues. Trimming shortened V by 2 bases and J by 13 bases, and 14 bases separated the two germline ends. CDR3 region: CASSETLGSLTF. CDR3 nucleotide sequence: TGTGCCAGCAGTGAAACTCTGGGTAGCCTCACCTTC. The full variable domain, completed using reference TRBV2 and TRBJ1-2, is EPEVTQTPSHQVTQMGQEVILRCVPISNHLYFYWYRQILGQKVEFLVSFYNNEISEKSEIFDDQFSVERPDGSNFTLKIRSTKLEDSAMYFCASSETLGSLTFGSGTRLTVV.

In its sample, this clone was seen once. The CDR3 protein is CAWSAGAGSPGELFF. CDR3 sequence (DNA): TGTGCCTGGAGTGCAGGAGCGGGCTCCCCCGGGGAGCTGTTTTTT. The rearrangement joins TRBV30 to TRBJ2-2; maybe TRBD2 (6 bases). The CDR3 sequence is 15 residues long. Germline CDR1 GTSNPN, CDR2 SVGIG (reference sequence). Deletions cut 1 base from V and 6 bases from J, with 15 bases between.

The V and J genes are TRBV4-1 and TRBJ1-4, with D unclear. This CDR3 is 11 amino acids long. V lost 0 bases, J lost 10 bases, and 3 bases lay in between. The germline V gene has CDR1 MGHRA and CDR2 YSYEKL. The CDR3 DNA reads TGCGCCAGCAGCCAAGAGAGAAAACTGTTTTTT. Its translation: CASSQERKLFF.

CDR3 nucleotide sequence: TGCAGCGCTTGGGACAGCCACGAGCAGTACTTC. Protein sequence: CSAWDSHEQYF. V is TRBV29-1 and J is TRBJ2-7; 7 bases agree with TRBD1. The germline gives CDR1 SQVTM, CDR2 ANQGSEA. Unmatched junction bases numbered 5, after V lost 7 bases and J lost 5 bases. The CDR3 is 11 residues long.

This chain joins TRBV5-1 and TRBJ1-1; TRBD1 matches 11 bases. Germline V lookup: CDR1 SGHRS, CDR2 YFSETQ. The V and J ends lost 4 bases and 10 bases, in that order; junction bases with no gene match: 3. This CDR3 comprises 12 residues. Here the CDR3 reads CASSHGTGGAFF. CDR3 nucleotide sequence: TGCGCCAGCAGCCACGGGACAGGGGGAGCTTTCTTT. The variable domain in full, completed from reference TRBV5-1 and TRBJ1-1, reads KAGVTQTPRYLIKTRGQQVTLSCSPISGHRSVSWYQQTPGQGLQFLFEYFSETQRNKGNFPGRFSGRQFSNSRSEMNVSTLELGDSALYLCASSHGTGGAFFGQGTRLTVV.

The chain joins TRBV10-3 to TRBJ2-7; 9 bases are shared with TRBD2. Losses at the gene ends were 7 bases for V and 0 bases for J; bases not matched to a gene: 10. The length of the CDR3 is 16 residues. Germline values: CDR1 ENHRY, CDR2 SYGVKD. CDR3 in DNA: TGTGCCATCAAGGGGCAGGCGGGGGGGAGCTCCTACGAGCAGTACTTC. Translating gives CAIKGQAGGSSYEQYF.

This clone is a singleton in its sample. This chain connects TRBV5-1 to TRBJ2-3; TRBD2 matches at 12 bases. The junction had 4 bases not matched to a gene; V was cut back by 4 bases and J by 1 base. Germline V gene sequence: CDR1 SGHRS, CDR2 YFSETQ. The CDR3 is 16 amino acids. For the CDR3, the DNA is TGCGCCAGCAGCCCCCGGACTAGCGGGGGCACAGATACGCAGTATTTT. As protein: CASSPRTSGGTDTQYF.

The chain couples TRBV12-3 or TRBV12-4 to TRBJ1-1; no definite D call. This CDR3 spans 12 amino acids. V was pared by 5 bases and J by 1 base, with 5 bases between. CDR3 amino acids: CASSRSNTEAFF. The CDR3 region has the DNA TGTGCCAGCAGTCGGTCGAACACTGAAGCTTTCTTT.